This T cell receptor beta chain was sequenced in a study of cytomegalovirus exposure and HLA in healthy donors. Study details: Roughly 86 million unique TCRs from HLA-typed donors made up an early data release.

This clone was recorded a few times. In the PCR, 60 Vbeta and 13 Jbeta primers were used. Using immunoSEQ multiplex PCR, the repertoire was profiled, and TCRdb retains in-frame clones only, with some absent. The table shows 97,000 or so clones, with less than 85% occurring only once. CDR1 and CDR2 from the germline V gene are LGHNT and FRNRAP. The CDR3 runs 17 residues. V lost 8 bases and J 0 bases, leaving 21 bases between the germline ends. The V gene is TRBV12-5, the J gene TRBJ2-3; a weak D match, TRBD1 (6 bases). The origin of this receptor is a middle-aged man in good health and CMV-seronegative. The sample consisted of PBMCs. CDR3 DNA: TGTGCTAGTTCTCTTGGGCCAGGGGATCTTAGCACAGATACGCAGTATTTT. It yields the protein CASSLGPGDLSTDTQYF.